This T cell receptor (beta chain) originates from a study of blood T cells in healthy people across ages. A J-beta primer mix and a sample-barcoded 5' primer were used in a second PCR of about 7 to 12 cycles. Each cDNA molecule was tagged by a template-switch adaptor with 12 random nucleotides. Each CDR3 protein gets one entry after TCRdb re-called the 5' RACE reads with MiXCR. The sample includes under 1,000,000 distinct CDR3 sequences, around 36% seen only once; the top ten take 10% to 15%. No fewer than 6 million PBMCs went into each sample. No fewer than 5.5 micrograms of total RNA were isolated from every sample. The sample comprised blood. This TCR came from a young man in good health.

Here the CDR3 reads CAIKGDGSNQPQHF. Written as DNA, the CDR3 is TGTGCCATCAAAGGGGACGGCTCCAATCAGCCCCAGCATTTT. The rearrangement uses TRBV10-3 and TRBJ1-5; D is possibly TRBD1 (5 bases). The CDR3 is made up of 14 amino acids. V gave up 7 bases and J gave up 3 bases, with 13 bases separating them. The germline CDR1 and CDR2 sequences are ENHRY and SYGVKD.